Listed here are 2 T cell receptor beta chains from one sample, sequenced in a study of cytomegalovirus exposure and HLA in healthy donors. A multiplex PCR was run with 60 Vbeta primers and 13 Jbeta primers. Generated by immunoSEQ multiplex PCR, the TCRdb table keeps only in-frame clones and is missing some. The table has 130,000 to 150,000 clones, about 75% seen once. The source material was PBMCs. These receptors all stem from a woman aged 30 to 39 in good health and CMV-seronegative.

The V call is TRBV6-5, the J call TRBJ1-2; possible D gene TRBD1, 5 bases. Germline loops: CDR1 MNHEY, CDR2 SVGAGI. With 7 bases removed from V and 4 bases from J, the gap between germline ends came to 16 bases. There are 14 residues in the CDR3. The CDR3 loop is CASTTTGGGYGYTF. The DNA of the CDR3 is TGTGCCAGCACCACGACCGGGGGGGGCTATGGCTACACCTTC.

This sequence joins TRBV5-8 and TRBJ1-1; 9 bases agree with TRBD1. The CDR3 extends over 15 amino acids. With 4 bases clipped from V and 0 bases from J, the junction kept 4 bases outside the gene matches. Germline CDR1 reads SGHTS; CDR2 reads YDEGEE. CDR3 sequence: CASSLRTGVNTEAFF. The CDR3 DNA reads TGTGCCAGCAGCCTCCGGACAGGGGTGAACACTGAAGCTTTCTTT.